Sequencing of this TCR beta chain was carried out in a study of siplizumab effects on memory and regulatory T cells (dated 2019 in TCRdb). For context, the study as a whole: The study examined how the anti-CD2 antibody siplizumab affects alloreactive T-cell subsets in allogeneic mixed lymphocyte reactions built from human PBMCs.

With respect to this clone: Its antigen remains undetermined. No much larger clone exists at a distance of one base, and base qualities are not known.

The paper's findings and limits, for the study overall: Among mappable alloreactive CD4+ clones, the Treg-derived fraction averaged approximately 66% with siplizumab versus 25% to 30% in control reactions. Greater diversity appeared to be present in unstimulated naive T cells than in memory T cells, and a substantial contribution to the alloresponse seemed to be made by naive cells. No functional confirmation was obtained for the suppressive function of proliferating Tregs from siplizumab cultures. For roughly 75-97% of proliferating CD4+ or CD8+ clones, no naive or memory phenotype could be assigned. The cumulative frequency of alloreactive sequences traceable to unstimulated CD4+ memory T cells was significantly reduced by siplizumab. Because sequences at frequencies below about 10^-5 were poorly captured, only a minor fraction of alloreactive clones could be mapped back to unstimulated subsets.

Reading the germline V gene gives CDR1 SGHRS and CDR2 YFSETQ. The CDR3 starts with the cysteine, ends with the phenylalanine, and has 16 residues. CDR3 DNA only is kept here, 48 bases in frame from base 1. V is cut back by 4 bases and J by 5 bases, with 3 bases in the junction unmatched. Sorted unstimulated T cells and proliferating T cells recovered from mixed lymphocyte reactions underwent TCRbeta CDR3 sequencing. Fresh whole blood from approximately 10 HLA-typed healthy donors was used to isolate PBMCs. Receptor libraries were prepared by the immunoSEQ multiplex PCR assay. Each sample had 85,000 to 100,000 TCR templates assayed by the deep sequencing platform. Genomic DNA extracted from sorted T cells was the material used for TCRbeta CDR3 sequencing. The paper's data handling went like this. Clonal analysis of TCRbeta CDR3 data was done in the R programming language. Comparing unstimulated samples against CFSE-low samples taken after the reaction was how alloreactive CD4+ and CD8+ clones were defined. Alloreactive CD4+ clones were assigned to regulatory or non-regulatory origin by matching sequences to sorted unstimulated Treg and non-Treg repertoires. As stored in TCRdb, this immuneACCESS dataset retains in-frame rearrangements with V and J assigned. A fraction of the clones does not appear; measured against another copy, unresolved V genes explain less than half of the discrepancy, and the remainder lacks a known reason. V, J and clone size derive from that table, while D and trimming were established from the DNA sequence. The sample profile shows approximately 100,000 clones; 80% to 95% of them were found once. The top ten constitute around 2.7% of the sample.

This receptor was identified in a human donor in good health. Some clones in this sample may be carry-over from other donors' samples. In this chain, TRBV5-1 is recombined with TRBJ2-2, with 15 bases aligning to TRBD2. The sequenced sample consisted of CD4+ T cells sorted from blood. Here the CDR3 is given as CASSLGTSGRTGELFF. The DNA sequence is given as TGCGCCAGCAGCCTCGGGACTAGCGGGAGGACCGGGGAGCTGTTTTTT.